Below, one T cell receptor (beta chain) is given with its context. It is likely a read error: a sequence one base away is far more abundant. This CDR3 is also generated by other DNA sequences in the sample. The data stem from a study of blood T cell repertoires in acute mononucleosis. The wider study: Within 2 weeks of symptom onset, acute primary-response samples were collected. During acute infection, YVL-BR-specific and GLC-BM-specific cells averaged about 2.1% and 1.1% of blood CD8 T cells.

Time point meaning: acute infectious mononucleosis, at clinical presentation within 2 weeks of symptom onset (visit 1). At least 9,000 sorted tetramer+ CD8 T cells supplied RNA for cDNA. This table comes from immunoSEQ multiplex PCR, and its TCRdb copy is limited to in-frame clones, with some not included. The top ten hold approximately 30% of the sample, which has 6,000 to 8,500 clones, 25% to 30% seen once. Germline CDR1 is SGHAT and CDR2 is FQNNGV. The J segment lost 6 bases and the V segment lost 0 bases, leaving 5 bases of the junction unmatched. The CDR3 is 15 residues long. Study outcomes and limitations: BRLF1 YVL-BR selection relied mostly on TCRalpha CDR3 motifs, little on TCRbeta.

The rearrangement links TRBV11-2 to TRBJ2-7; TRBD2 matches 10 bases. The sample in question was EBV YVL epitope tetramer+ CD8+ T cells sorted from PBMCs, obtained during acute infectious mononucleosis. As for subset: CD8 T cells binding a tetramer with EBV BRLF1 109-117 peptide (YVL-BR). The clonotype was recovered from a woman between 18 and 29 years old with infectious mononucleosis caused by EBV. DNA for the CDR3: TGTGCCAGCAGCTTAGAACCTAGCGGGGGTAGCGAGCAGTACTTC. Translation: CASSLEPSGGSEQYF.